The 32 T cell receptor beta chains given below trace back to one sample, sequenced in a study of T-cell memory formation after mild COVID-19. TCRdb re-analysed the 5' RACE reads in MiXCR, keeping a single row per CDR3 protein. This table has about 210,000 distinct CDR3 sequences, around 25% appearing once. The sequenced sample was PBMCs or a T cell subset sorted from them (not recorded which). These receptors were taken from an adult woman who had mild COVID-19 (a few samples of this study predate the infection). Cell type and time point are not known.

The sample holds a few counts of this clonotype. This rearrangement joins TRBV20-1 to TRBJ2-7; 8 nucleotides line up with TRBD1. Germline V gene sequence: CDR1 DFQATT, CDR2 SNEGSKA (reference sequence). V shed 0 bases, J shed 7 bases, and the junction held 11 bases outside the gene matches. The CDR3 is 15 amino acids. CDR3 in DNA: TGCAGTGCTAGAGATGTGGGGCAGGGGGCGAAGGAGCAGTACTTC. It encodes CSARDVGQGAKEQYF.

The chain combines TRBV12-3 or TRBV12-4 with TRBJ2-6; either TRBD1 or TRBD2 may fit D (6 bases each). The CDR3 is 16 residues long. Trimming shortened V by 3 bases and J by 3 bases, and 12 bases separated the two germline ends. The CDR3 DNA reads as TGTGCCAGCAGTTTCTACGGGGGCGGTGGGGCCAACGTCCTGACTTTC. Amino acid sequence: CASSFYGGGGANVLTF.

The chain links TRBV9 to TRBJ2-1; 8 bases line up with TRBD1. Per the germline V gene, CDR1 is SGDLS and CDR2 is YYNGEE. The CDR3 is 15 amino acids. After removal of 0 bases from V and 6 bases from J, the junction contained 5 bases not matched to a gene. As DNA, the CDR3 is TGTGCCAGCAGCGTAGGGACAGGGTTAAGCAATGAGCAGTTCTTC. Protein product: CASSVGTGLSNEQFF.

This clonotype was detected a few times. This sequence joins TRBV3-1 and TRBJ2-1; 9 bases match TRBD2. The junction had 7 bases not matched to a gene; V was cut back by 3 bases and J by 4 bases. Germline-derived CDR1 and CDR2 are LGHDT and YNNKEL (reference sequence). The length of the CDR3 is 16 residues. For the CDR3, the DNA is TGTGCCAGCAGCCAGATTTTGCGGGGGGGATACAATGAGCAGTTCTTC. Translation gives CASSQILRGGYNEQFF.

CDR3 sequence: CASSLEDYGYTF. Written as DNA, the CDR3 is TGCGCCAGCAGCTTGGAGGACTATGGCTACACCTTC. The chain uses TRBV5-1 and TRBJ1-2, with D uncertain. CDR3 length: 12 residues. V shed 0 bases and J shed 3 bases, with 3 bases lying between them. The germline gives CDR1 SGHRS, CDR2 YFSETQ.

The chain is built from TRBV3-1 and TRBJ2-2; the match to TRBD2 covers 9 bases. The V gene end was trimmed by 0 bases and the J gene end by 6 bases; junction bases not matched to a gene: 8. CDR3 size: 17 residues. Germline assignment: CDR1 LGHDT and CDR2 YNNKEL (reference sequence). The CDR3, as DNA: TGTGCCAGCAGCCAAGAAAGATCTAGCGGGATCCCCGGGGAGCTGTTTTTT. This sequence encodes CASSQERSSGIPGELFF.

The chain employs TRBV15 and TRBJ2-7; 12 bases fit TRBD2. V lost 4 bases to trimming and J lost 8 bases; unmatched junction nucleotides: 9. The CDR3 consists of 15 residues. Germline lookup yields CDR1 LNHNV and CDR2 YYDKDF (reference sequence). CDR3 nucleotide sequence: TGTGCCACCAGCACGGACCTAGCGGGAGGGCGAAAGCAGTACTTC. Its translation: CATSTDLAGGRKQYF.

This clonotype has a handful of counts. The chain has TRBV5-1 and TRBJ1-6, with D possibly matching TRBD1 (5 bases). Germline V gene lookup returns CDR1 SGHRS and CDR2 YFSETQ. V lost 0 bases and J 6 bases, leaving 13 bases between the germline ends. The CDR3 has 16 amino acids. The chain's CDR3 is CASSLEVGVRNSPLHF. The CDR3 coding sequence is TGCGCCAGCAGCTTGGAGGTGGGGGTGCGTAATTCACCCCTCCACTTT.

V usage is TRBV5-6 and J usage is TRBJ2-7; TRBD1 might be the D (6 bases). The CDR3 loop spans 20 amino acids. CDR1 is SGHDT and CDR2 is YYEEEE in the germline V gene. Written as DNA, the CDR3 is TGTGCAACCCGAATGCTTTGGTTTCATCCCCCCTCCCAGGGGTCTAGCGAGCAGTACTTC. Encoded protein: CATRMLWFHPPSQGSSEQYF.

CDR3: CATSRGYTEAFF. The CDR3 DNA sequence: TGTGCCACCAGCAGAGGATACACTGAAGCTTTCTTT. V gene TRBV15 combines with J gene TRBJ1-1, with no clear D. The length of the CDR3 is 12 residues. CDR1 is LNHNV, CDR2 YYDKDF, per germline (reference sequence). V was cut by 1 base and J by 3 bases, with 3 bases left in between.

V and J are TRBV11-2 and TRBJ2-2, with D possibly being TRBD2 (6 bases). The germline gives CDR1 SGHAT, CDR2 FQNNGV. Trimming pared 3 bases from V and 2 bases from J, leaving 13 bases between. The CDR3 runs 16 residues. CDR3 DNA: TGTGCCAGCAGCTTTTCTCTAGCGATCAACACCGGGGAGCTGTTTTTT. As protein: CASSFSLAINTGELFF.

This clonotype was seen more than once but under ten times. Here the CDR3 DNA reads TGCAGCGTTGCGGTGGGAGGGCGAGGAGATACGCAGTATTTT. This encodes CSVAVGGRGDTQYF. The chain is built from TRBV29-1 and TRBJ2-3; 7 nucleotides line up with TRBD2. CDR3 size: 14 residues. J was trimmed by 5 bases and V by 4 bases; bases with no gene match: 9. Per the germline V gene, CDR1 is SQVTM and CDR2 is ANQGSEA.

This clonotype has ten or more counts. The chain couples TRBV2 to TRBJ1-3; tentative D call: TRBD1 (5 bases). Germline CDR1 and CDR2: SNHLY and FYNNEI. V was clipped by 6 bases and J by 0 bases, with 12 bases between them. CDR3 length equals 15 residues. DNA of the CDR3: TGTGCCAGCAGGAGGGACCGGAGCTCTGGAAACACCATATATTTT. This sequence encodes CASRRDRSSGNTIYF.

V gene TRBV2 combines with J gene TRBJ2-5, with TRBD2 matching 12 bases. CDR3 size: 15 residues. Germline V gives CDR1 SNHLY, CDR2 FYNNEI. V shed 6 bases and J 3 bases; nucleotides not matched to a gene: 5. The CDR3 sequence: CASRMTSGGEETQYF. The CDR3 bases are TGTGCCAGCAGGATGACTAGCGGGGGAGAAGAGACCCAGTACTTC.

DNA of the CDR3: TGTGCCAGCAGCCCCCAGGCGGGAGTGGCAGATACGCAGTATTTT. Its translation is CASSPQAGVADTQYF. The chain combines TRBV6-6 with TRBJ2-3; 7 nucleotides agree with TRBD2. With V trimmed by 6 bases and J by 4 bases, 10 bases remained unmatched. CDR1 is MNHNY, CDR2 SVGAGI, per germline (reference sequence). The CDR3 extends over 15 amino acids.

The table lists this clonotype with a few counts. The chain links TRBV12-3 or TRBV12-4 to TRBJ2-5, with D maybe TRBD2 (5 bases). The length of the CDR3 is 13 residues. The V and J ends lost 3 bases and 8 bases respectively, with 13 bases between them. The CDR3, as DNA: TGTGCCAGCAGTTTCAGCGGACGGGCCACCCAGTACTTC. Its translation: CASSFSGRATQYF.

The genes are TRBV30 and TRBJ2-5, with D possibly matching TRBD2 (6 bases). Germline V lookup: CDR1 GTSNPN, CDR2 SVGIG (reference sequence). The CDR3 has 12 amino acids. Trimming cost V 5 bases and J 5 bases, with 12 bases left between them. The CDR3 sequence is CAWEEGTETQYF. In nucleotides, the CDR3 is TGTGCCTGGGAGGAGGGTACCGAGACCCAGTACTTC.

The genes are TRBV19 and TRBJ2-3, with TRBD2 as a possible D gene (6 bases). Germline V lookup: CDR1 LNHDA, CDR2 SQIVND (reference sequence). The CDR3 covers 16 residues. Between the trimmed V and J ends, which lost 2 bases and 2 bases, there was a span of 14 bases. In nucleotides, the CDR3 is TGTGCCAGTAGTATAACGAGCCGGGAGTCCACAGATACGCAGTATTTT. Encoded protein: CASSITSRESTDTQYF.

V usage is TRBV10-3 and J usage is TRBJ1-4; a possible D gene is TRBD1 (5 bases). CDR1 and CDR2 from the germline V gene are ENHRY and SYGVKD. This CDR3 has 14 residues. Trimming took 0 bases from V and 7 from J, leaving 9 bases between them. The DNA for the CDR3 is TGTGCCATCAGTGAGTCACGGGACGGTGAAAAACTGTTTTTT. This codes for CAISESRDGEKLFF.

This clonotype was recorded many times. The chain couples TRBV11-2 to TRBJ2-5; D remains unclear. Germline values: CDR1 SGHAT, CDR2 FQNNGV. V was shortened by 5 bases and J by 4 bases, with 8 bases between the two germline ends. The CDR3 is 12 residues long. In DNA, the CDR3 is TGTGCCAGCAGCCCCCGGCGAGAGACCCAGTACTTC. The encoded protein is CASSPRRETQYF.

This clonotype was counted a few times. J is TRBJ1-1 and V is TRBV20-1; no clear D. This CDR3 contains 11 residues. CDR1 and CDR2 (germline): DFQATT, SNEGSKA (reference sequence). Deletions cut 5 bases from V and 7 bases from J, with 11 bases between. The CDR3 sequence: CSALVTDEAFF. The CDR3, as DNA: TGCAGTGCTCTCGTTACTGATGAAGCTTTCTTT.

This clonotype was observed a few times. CDR3 residues: CASSPAGGAYNEQFF. The CDR3 coding sequence is TGTGCCAGCAGTCCAGCGGGAGGTGCCTACAATGAGCAGTTCTTC. The chain recombines TRBV7-2 with TRBJ2-1; 9 bases fit TRBD2. The CDR3 contains 15 residues. The germline V gene has CDR1 SGHTA and CDR2 FQGNSA. The V gene end was trimmed by 6 bases and the J gene end by 2 bases; junction bases not matched to a gene: 5.

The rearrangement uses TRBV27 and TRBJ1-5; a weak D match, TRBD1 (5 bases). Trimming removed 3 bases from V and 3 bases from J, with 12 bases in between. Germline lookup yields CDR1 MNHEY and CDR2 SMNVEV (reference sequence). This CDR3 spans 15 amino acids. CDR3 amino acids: CASSLGGAHNQPQHF. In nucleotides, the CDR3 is TGTGCCAGCAGTTTGGGAGGGGCGCACAATCAGCCCCAGCATTTT.

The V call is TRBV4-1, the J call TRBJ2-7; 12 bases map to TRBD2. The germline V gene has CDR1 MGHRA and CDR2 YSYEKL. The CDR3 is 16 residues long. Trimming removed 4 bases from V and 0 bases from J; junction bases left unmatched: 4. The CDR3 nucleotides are TGCGCCAGCAGCCCCCTAGCGGGGGGGATCTCCTACGAGCAGTACTTC. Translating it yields CASSPLAGGISYEQYF.

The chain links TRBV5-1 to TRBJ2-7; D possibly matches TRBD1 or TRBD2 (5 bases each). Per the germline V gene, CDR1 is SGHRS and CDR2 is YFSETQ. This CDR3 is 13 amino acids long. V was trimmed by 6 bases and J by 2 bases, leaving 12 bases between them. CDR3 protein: CASTRDGAYEQYF. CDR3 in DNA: TGCGCCAGCACCCGGGACGGGGCCTACGAGCAGTACTTC.

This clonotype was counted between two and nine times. This chain's CDR3 is CASRIWREGNYEQYF. The CDR3 DNA reads TGTGCCAGCCGGATCTGGCGGGAGGGTAACTACGAGCAGTACTTC. This chain joins TRBV7-2 and TRBJ2-7, with 9 bases that match TRBD2. Trimming took 8 bases from V and 3 from J; bases not matched to a gene: 11. The CDR3 runs 15 residues. Per germline, CDR1 SGHTA and CDR2 FQGNSA.

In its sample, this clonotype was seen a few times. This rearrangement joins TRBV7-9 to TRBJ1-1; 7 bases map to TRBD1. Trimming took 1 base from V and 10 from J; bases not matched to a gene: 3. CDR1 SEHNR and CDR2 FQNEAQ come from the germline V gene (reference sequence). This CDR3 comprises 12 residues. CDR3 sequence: CASSLGQGRAFF. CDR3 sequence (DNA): TGTGCCAGCAGCTTAGGACAGGGCCGAGCTTTCTTT.

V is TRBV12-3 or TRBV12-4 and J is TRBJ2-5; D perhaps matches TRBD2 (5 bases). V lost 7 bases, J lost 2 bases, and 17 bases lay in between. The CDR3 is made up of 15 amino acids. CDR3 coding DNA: TGTGCCAGCACAAAGGCGGCCGGGATACAAGAGACCCAGTACTTC. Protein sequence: CASTKAAGIQETQYF.

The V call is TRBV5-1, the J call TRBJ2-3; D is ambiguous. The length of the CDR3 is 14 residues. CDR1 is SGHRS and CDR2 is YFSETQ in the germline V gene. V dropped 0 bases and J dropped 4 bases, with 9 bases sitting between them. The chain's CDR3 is CASSLGESADTQYF. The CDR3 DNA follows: TGCGCCAGCAGCTTGGGGGAATCCGCAGATACGCAGTATTTT. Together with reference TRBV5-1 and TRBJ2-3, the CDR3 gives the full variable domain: KAGVTQTPRYLIKTRGQQVTLSCSPISGHRSVSWYQQTPGQGLQFLFEYFSETQRNKGNFPGRFSGRQFSNSRSEMNVSTLELGDSALYLCASSLGESADTQYFGPGTRLTVL.

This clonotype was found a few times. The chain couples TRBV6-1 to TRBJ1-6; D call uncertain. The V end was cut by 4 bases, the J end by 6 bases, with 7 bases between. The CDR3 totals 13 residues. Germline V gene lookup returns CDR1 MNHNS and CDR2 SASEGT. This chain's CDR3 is CASSGGINSPLHF. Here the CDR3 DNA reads TGTGCCAGCAGTGGCGGGATTAATTCACCCCTCCACTTT.

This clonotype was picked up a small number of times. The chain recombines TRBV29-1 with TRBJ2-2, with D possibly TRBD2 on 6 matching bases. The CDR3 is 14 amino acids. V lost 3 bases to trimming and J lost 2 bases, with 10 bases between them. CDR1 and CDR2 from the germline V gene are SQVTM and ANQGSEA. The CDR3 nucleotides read TGCAGCGTTGAGAGGGGAGGAAACACCGGGGAGCTGTTTTTT. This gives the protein CSVERGGNTGELFF.

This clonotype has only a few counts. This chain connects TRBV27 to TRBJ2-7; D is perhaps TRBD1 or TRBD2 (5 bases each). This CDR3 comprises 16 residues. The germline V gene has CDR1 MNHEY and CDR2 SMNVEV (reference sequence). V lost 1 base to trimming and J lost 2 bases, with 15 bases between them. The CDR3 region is CASSLLGFEGPYEQYF. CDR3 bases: TGTGCCAGCAGTTTATTGGGGTTTGAGGGACCCTACGAGCAGTACTTC.